A single sample gave rise to the 19 T cell receptor beta chains below, sequenced in a study of tumor-infiltrating lymphocytes in oesophageal squamous cell carcinoma. TCRdb processed the PCR reads anew with MiXCR; each CDR3 protein has one entry. The profile shows about 10,000 distinct CDR3 sequences, around 58% of them singletons. Sequences were obtained from esophageal tumor tissue. The receptors stem from a male donor with esophageal squamous cell carcinoma.

This chain joins TRBV6-1 and TRBJ2-5; TRBD2 aligns across 14 bases. The DNA end lines up better with TRBJ2-7; the J call may be wrong. This CDR3 region has 16 residues. Germline V lookup: CDR1 MNHNS, CDR2 SASEGT. This CDR3 reads CASSYTGTSGSYEQYF. The CDR3, as DNA: TGTGCCAGCAGTTACACTGGGACTAGCGGGAGTTACGAGCAGTACTTC.

This clonotype has just a few counts. This chain uses TRBV5-1 with TRBJ2-7, with a weak D call TRBD1 (6 bases). The J call may be incorrect, as the DNA end agrees better with TRBJ2-1. Looked up from germline, CDR1 is SGHRS and CDR2 is YFSETQ. The CDR3 sequence is 17 residues long. This chain's CDR3 is CASSLAVVPGVYNEQFF. The CDR3, as DNA: TGCGCCAGCAGCTTGGCCGTAGTCCCAGGGGTCTACAATGAGCAGTTCTTC.

V is TRBV12-3 or TRBV12-4 and J is TRBJ2-6, with 9 bases aligning to TRBD2. The DNA matches TRBJ2-7 better at its end, which makes the J call doubtful. The CDR3 has 14 amino acids. The DNA of the CDR3 is TGTGCCAGCAGTTATAGCGGGAGCGGCTACGAGCAGTACTTC. This sequence encodes CASSYSGSGYEQYF.

The chain employs TRBV5-1 and TRBJ2-1; TRBD2 aligns across 7 bases. This CDR3 region has 14 residues. J gave up 10 bases and V 1 base, and 8 bases lay outside the gene matches. Germline CDR1 SGHRS, CDR2 YFSETQ. The DNA of the CDR3 is TGCGCCAGCAGCTTGCTTCCTAGCGGCTACGAGCAGTTCTTC. This sequence encodes CASSLLPSGYEQFF.

There are many counts of this clonotype. The chain uses TRBV7-2 and TRBJ2-1; possibly TRBD2 for D (6 bases). With 4 bases removed from V and 4 bases from J, the gap between germline ends came to 14 bases. The germline V gene has CDR1 SGHTA and CDR2 FQGNSA. The CDR3 consists of 15 residues. CDR3 nucleotides: TGTGCCAGCAGCTCCGGGAGCGGTGGATACAATGAGCAGTTCTTC. This codes for CASSSGSGGYNEQFF.

The J gene is TRBJ2-1, the V gene TRBV6-5; 9 bases align to TRBD1. The J call may be in error: the DNA end matches TRBJ2-7 better. This CDR3 is built from 15 residues. Germline V gives CDR1 MNHEY, CDR2 SVGAGI. CDR3: CASRTGTGSNYEQYF. For the CDR3, the DNA is TGTGCCAGCAGAACCGGGACAGGGTCGAACTACGAGCAGTACTTC.

This chain connects TRBV7-8 to TRBJ2-4, with TRBD1 identical over 9 bases. The DNA end is a closer match to TRBJ2-7, so the J assignment may be wrong. The germline CDR1 and CDR2 sequences are SGHVS and FQNEAQ. There are 16 residues in the CDR3. DNA of the CDR3: TGTGCCAGCAGCCGGTGGAGTACAGGGGGCTGGGACGAGCAGTACTTC. It codes for CASSRWSTGGWDEQYF.

Many counts were recorded for this clonotype. This chain links TRBV6-1 with TRBJ2-3, with D uncertain. Germline V gives CDR1 MNHNS, CDR2 SASEGT. The germline V and J ends were trimmed by 7 bases and 4 bases, with 9 bases remaining between them. The CDR3 totals 12 residues. Here the CDR3 DNA reads TGTGCCAGCAAAACCCCTGCAGATACGCAGTATTTT. It is translated as CASKTPADTQYF.

This clonotype came up a few times. The gene calls are TRBV7-2 and TRBJ2-5; no firm D call. CDR1 is SGHTA, CDR2 FQGNSA, per germline. The ends were cut back, 1 base at V and 2 bases at J, with 5 bases in the middle. The CDR3 sequence is 13 residues long. The CDR3: CASSLGPQETQYF. CDR3 sequence (DNA): TGTGCCAGCAGCTTAGGACCGCAAGAGACCCAGTACTTC.

The chain joins TRBV7-3 to TRBJ1-1, with D possibly being TRBD1 (5 bases). Matching the DNA end better, TRBJ2-7 makes the J call doubtful. Germline CDR1 SGHTA, CDR2 FQGTGA. The CDR3 spans 12 residues. The CDR3 loop is CASSSYTGEQYF. DNA of the CDR3: TGTGCCAGCAGCTCGTACACAGGAGAGCAGTACTTC.

This clonotype came up many times. V usage is TRBV7-2 and J usage is TRBJ2-6, with no clear D. Trimming left V 1 base short and J 6 bases short, with 10 bases between. This CDR3 contains 15 residues. CDR1 is SGHTA and CDR2 is FQGNSA in the germline V gene. CDR3 residues: CASSLGLSVANVLTF. The CDR3 DNA reads as TGTGCCAGCAGCTTAGGGCTAAGTGTGGCCAACGTCCTGACTTTC.

This clonotype was picked up a small number of times. The V gene is TRBV7-8, the J gene TRBJ2-5, with D perhaps TRBD1 (5 bases). The J call may be faulty, since TRBJ2-7 better matches the DNA end. The CDR3 consists of 14 residues. Per germline, CDR1 SGHVS and CDR2 FQNEAQ. The CDR3 nucleotides read TGTGCCAGCAGCTTAAGACAAAACCAGGGCGAGCAGTACTTC. The encoded protein is CASSLRQNQGEQYF.

The chain couples TRBV7-3 to TRBJ2-3; D uncertain. The V end lost 0 bases, the J end lost 7 bases, and 8 bases lay between the germline ends. There are 13 residues in the CDR3. The germline V gene has CDR1 SGHTA and CDR2 FQGTGA. The CDR3 loop is CASSLTKTHTQYF. The CDR3 bases are TGTGCCAGCAGCTTAACCAAGACACATACGCAGTATTTT.

As concerns this clonotype: The conserved closing phenylalanine or tryptophan is absent in this CDR3, likely reflecting a read error. The limits of the CDR3 on the DNA are not certain, so only TCRdb's listed CDR3 is given. The chain joins TRBV7-3 to TRBJ2-3. The CDR3 extends over 13 residues, inclusive of both ends. Looked up from germline, CDR1 is SGHTA and CDR2 is FQGTGA. The CDR3 here is CASSLMAQETQYY.

The rearrangement links TRBV7-3 to TRBJ2-1; TRBD2 might be the D (6 bases). The germline V and J ends were trimmed by 5 bases and 3 bases, with 17 bases remaining between them. The CDR3 extends over 16 amino acids. The V gene's germline CDR1 is SGHTA and CDR2 FQGTGA. The CDR3 nucleotides read TGTGCCAGCAGCCCCCGACTAGGGAGTCTCTACAATGAGCAGTTCTTC. Residues: CASSPRLGSLYNEQFF.

The table lists this clonotype with a few counts. A junction boundary mismatches the germline segment, possibly from a read error. The V gene is TRBV7-6, the J gene TRBJ2-5; D is ambiguous. Per germline, CDR1 SGHVS and CDR2 FNYEAQ. The CDR3 runs 14 residues. Here the CDR3 DNA reads TGTGCCAGCAGCTCTCTGCGCGTGGAAGAGATCCAGTACTTC. It translates to CASSSLRVEEIQYF. Supplemented by reference TRBV7-6 and TRBJ2-5, the full variable domain reads GAGVSQSPRYKVTKRGQDVALRCDPISGHVSLYWYRQALGQGPEFLTYFNYEAQQDKSGLPNDRFSAERPEGSISTLTIQRTEQRDSAMYRCASSSLRVEEIQYFGPGTRLLVL.

By share of the sample, this clonotype is large. In DNA, the CDR3 is TGTGCCAGCAGCTGGGCGCTAGGAACCTACGAGCAGTACTTC. Its translation is CASSWALGTYEQYF. The V call is TRBV5-6, the J call TRBJ2-7; D ambiguous. Per the germline V gene, CDR1 is SGHDT and CDR2 is YYEEEE. This CDR3 region has 14 residues. Between the trimmed V and J ends, which lost 3 bases and 2 bases, there was a span of 12 bases.

This chain uses TRBV7-4 with TRBJ2-5; D is undetermined. Looked up from germline, CDR1 is SGHVT and CDR2 is SQSDAQ. The CDR3 loop spans 11 amino acids. V was cut by 6 bases and J by 6 bases, with 8 bases left in between. The CDR3 protein is CASRSDQTQYF. CDR3 sequence (DNA): TGTGCCAGCAGATCCGACCAGACCCAGTACTTC.

The chain couples TRBV3-1 to TRBJ2-3; 8 bases match TRBD2. CDR3 size: 16 residues. From germline, CDR1 is LGHDT and CDR2 YNNKEL (reference sequence). The V gene end was trimmed by 0 bases and the J gene end by 2 bases; junction bases not matched to a gene: 4. The CDR3 here is CASSQDLAGNTDTQYF. CDR3 nucleotide sequence: TGTGCCAGCAGCCAAGATTTAGCGGGAAACACAGATACGCAGTATTTT.